This TCR beta chain was captured by sequencing in a study of control samples from healthy donors and cancer patients. Measured with immunoSEQ multiplex PCR; TCRdb has only the in-frame clones, and not every one. The table lists about 170,000 clones, 70% to 90% of them singletons, with roughly 5.3% in the top ten. The CDR3 sequence is 14 residues long. Per germline, CDR1 SGDLS and CDR2 YYNGEE. The junction had 4 bases not matched to a gene; V was cut back by 4 bases and J by 7 bases. The rearrangement joins TRBV9 to TRBJ1-6; 8 bases align to TRBD1. This sequence originates from a woman aged 30 to 39 in good health. The sample comprised blood. The CDR3 DNA follows: TGTGCCAGCAGCCGACAGGGGTCCAATTCACCCCTCCACTTT. Translated: CASSRQGSNSPLHF.